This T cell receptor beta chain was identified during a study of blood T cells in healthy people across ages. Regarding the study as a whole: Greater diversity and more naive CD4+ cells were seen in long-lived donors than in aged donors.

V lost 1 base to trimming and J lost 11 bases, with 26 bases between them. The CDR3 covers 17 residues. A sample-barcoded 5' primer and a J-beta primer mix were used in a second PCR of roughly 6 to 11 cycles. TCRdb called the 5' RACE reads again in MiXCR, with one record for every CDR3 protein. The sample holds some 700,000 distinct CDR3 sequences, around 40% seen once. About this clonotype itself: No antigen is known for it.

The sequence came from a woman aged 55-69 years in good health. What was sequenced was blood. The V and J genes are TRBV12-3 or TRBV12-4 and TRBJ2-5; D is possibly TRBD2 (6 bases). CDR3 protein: CASSLGFRAGGNNEQYF. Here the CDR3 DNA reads TGTGCCAGCAGTTTAGGGTTTAGGGCTGGCGGGAACAATGAGCAGTACTTC.